These 10 T cell receptor beta chains share one sample of origin, sequenced in a study of blood T cells in healthy people across ages. Alongside a J-beta primer mix, a sample-barcoded 5' primer served in a second PCR lasting roughly 7 to 11 cycles. TCRdb re-called the 5' RACE reads through MiXCR, storing one row per CDR3 protein. The sample has about 1,500,000 distinct CDR3 sequences; under 30% are singletons. Material: blood. The receptors originated from a woman in her twenties or thirties in good health.

This clonotype was seen only once. The V call is TRBV7-9, the J call TRBJ1-4; 7 bases line up with TRBD1. The V and J ends lost 10 bases and 6 bases, in that order; junction bases with no gene match: 5. CDR3 length: 12 residues. The germline V gene has CDR1 SEHNR and CDR2 FQNEAQ (reference sequence). CDR3 in DNA: TGTGCCAACAGGGGAGATCATGAAAAACTGTTTTTT. Amino acids: CANRGDHEKLFF.

The genes are TRBV20-1 and TRBJ2-3, with 10 bases lining up with TRBD2. J was trimmed by 3 bases and V by 1 base; bases with no gene match: 7. Germline-derived CDR1 and CDR2 are DFQATT and SNEGSKA (reference sequence). The CDR3 sequence is 16 residues long. CDR3 coding DNA: TGCAGTGCTAGAGTCCCTAGCGGGGGCCTGACAGATACGCAGTATTTT. Translation: CSARVPSGGLTDTQYF.

This clonotype was observed many times. V is TRBV18 and J is TRBJ2-5; TRBD2 matches 7 bases. With V trimmed by 3 bases and J by 1 base, 5 bases remained unmatched. The CDR3 length is 15 residues. Germline assignment: CDR1 KGHSH and CDR2 LQKENI. The CDR3 region is CASSPPPSGQETQYF. DNA for the CDR3: TGTGCCAGCTCACCGCCCCCTAGCGGCCAAGAGACCCAGTACTTC.

V usage is TRBV5-1 and J usage is TRBJ2-3; D is ambiguous. The ends were cut back, 2 bases at V and 2 bases at J, with 6 bases in the middle. Germline V CDR1 and CDR2: SGHRS, YFSETQ. The CDR3 runs to 13 residues. CDR3 bases: TGCGCCAGCAGCTTTGCAGCCACAGATACGCAGTATTTT. Its protein product is CASSFAATDTQYF. Full variable domain (rest looked up from reference TRBV5-1 and TRBJ2-3): KAGVTQTPRYLIKTRGQQVTLSCSPISGHRSVSWYQQTPGQGLQFLFEYFSETQRNKGNFPGRFSGRQFSNSRSEMNVSTLELGDSALYLCASSFAATDTQYFGPGTRLTVL.

This clonotype came up a few times. The V call is TRBV5-1, the J call TRBJ1-1; 7 bases are shared with TRBD1. Looked up from germline, CDR1 is SGHRS and CDR2 is YFSETQ. Trimming cost V 2 bases and J 3 bases; bases outside gene matches: 7. The CDR3 has 15 amino acids. The CDR3: CASSFNPTGDTEAFF. The CDR3 DNA reads as TGCGCCAGCAGCTTTAACCCTACAGGGGACACTGAAGCTTTCTTT.

The sample holds a few counts of this clonotype. V usage is TRBV5-1 and J usage is TRBJ2-7; D uncertain. The germline V and J ends were trimmed by 0 bases and 10 bases, with 14 bases remaining between them. The CDR3 spans 13 residues. Germline V gene sequence: CDR1 SGHRS, CDR2 YFSETQ. CDR3 in amino acids: CASSLGHRRDQYF. For the CDR3, the DNA is TGCGCCAGCAGCTTGGGGCATCGGAGAGACCAGTACTTC.

Details on this clonotype: The conserved phenylalanine or tryptophan is not found at the CDR3 terminus, so this likely reflects a read error. The V call is TRBV20-1, the J call TRBJ2-1; possible D gene TRBD2, 5 bases. In germline, CDR1 is DFQATT, CDR2 SNEGSKA (reference sequence). The CDR3 spans 15 residues. V was clipped by 0 bases and J by 0 bases, with 9 bases between them. The CDR3 is CSARELDGSYNEQFV. The CDR3 DNA reads TGCAGTGCTAGAGAACTAGACGGCTCCTACAATGAGCAGTTCGTC.

Worth noting for this clonotype: A clone one base away is much larger, so this may be a read error. The CDR3: CSARDRVDTQYF. The CDR3 DNA sequence: TGCAGTGCTAGAGATCGGGTAGATACGCAGTATTTT. The V gene is TRBV20-1, the J gene TRBJ2-3; D unclear. The germline V gene has CDR1 DFQATT and CDR2 SNEGSKA (reference sequence). The CDR3 has 12 residues. Trimming shortened V by 0 bases and J by 5 bases, and 6 bases separated the two germline ends.

This rearrangement joins TRBV2 to TRBJ2-3; D is unresolved. The germline gives CDR1 SNHLY, CDR2 FYNNEI. The V gene lost 7 bases and the J gene lost 1 base, with 9 bases spanning the gap. The CDR3 has 13 amino acids. The CDR3 DNA is TGTGCCAGCATTGTCGCCGGCACAGATACGCAGTATTTT. Translation: CASIVAGTDTQYF.

With regard to this clonotype: Sequence at one end of the junction differs from germline and may be a read error. J is TRBJ2-7 and V is TRBV20-1; D may be TRBD1 (6 bases). This CDR3 contains 14 residues. CDR1 and CDR2 (germline): DFQATT, SNEGSKA (reference sequence). This chain's CDR3 is CRAMSGTLIYEQYF. The CDR3 coding sequence is TGCCGTGCTATGTCCGGGACACTGATCTACGAGCAGTACTTC.